The rows below give T cell receptor beta chains drawn from one sample of a study of blood T cell repertoires in COVID-19. Profiling relied on immunoSEQ multiplex PCR, and the TCRdb table lists in-frame clones only, not all of them. The table has under 250,000 clones, roughly 92% seen once. Sequenced: peripheral blood. Receptor source: a man in his 60s with COVID-19, enrolled during active disease. Both conserved end residues are part of each CDR3. The order of the fields is D gene, clone size, J gene, V gene, CDR3 protein, CDR3 DNA. The D gene is left open where the match is weak. The size entry is marked missing in some rows and otherwise reads once, few, many or a size class.

D: -
size: once
J: TRBJ1-1
V: TRBV20-1
CDR3: CSALYTEAFF
DNA: TGCAGTGCTTTATACACTGAAGCTTTCTTT

D: TRBD1
size: -
J: TRBJ1-1
V: TRBV7-8
CDR3: CASSRATGMNTEAFF
DNA: TGTGCCAGCAGCCGGGCGACAGGGATGAACACTGAAGCTTTCTTT

D: TRBD1
size: -
J: TRBJ2-1
V: TRBV10-1
CDR3: CASSGQGLAVDEQFF
DNA: TGCGCCAGCAGCGGACAGGGGCTCGCCGTGGATGAGCAGTTCTTC

D: -
size: -
J: TRBJ2-7
V: TRBV10-3
CDR3: CAISGQGRTSYEQYF
DNA: TGTGCCATCAGCGGTCAGGGAAGAACCTCCTACGAGCAGTACTTC

D: -
size: -
J: TRBJ2-5
V: TRBV2
CDR3: CASSTFSGSQETQYF
DNA: TGTGCCAGCAGCACATTTAGCGGATCTCAAGAGACCCAGTACTTC

D: TRBD2
size: once
J: TRBJ2-3
V: TRBV5-1
CDR3: CASSPPAGGRNTQYF
DNA: TGCGCCAGCAGCCCCCCAGCGGGGGGGCGGAATACGCAGTATTTT

D: TRBD1
size: -
J: TRBJ2-5
V: TRBV5-5
CDR3: CASSTGTGFYQETQYF
DNA: TGTGCCAGCAGCACCGGGACAGGATTTTACCAAGAGACCCAGTACTTC

D: -
size: few
J: TRBJ2-1
V: TRBV9
CDR3: CASSGRDSVYNEQFF
DNA: TGTGCCAGCAGCGGCCGGGACTCCGTCTACAATGAGCAGTTCTTC

D: TRBD1
size: -
J: TRBJ1-2
V: TRBV5-1
CDR3: CASSAGQGSIGYTF
DNA: TGCGCCAGCAGTGCGGGACAGGGATCGATCGGCTACACCTTC

D: -
size: -
J: TRBJ2-2
V: TRBV6-5
CDR3: CASSLYTGELFF
DNA: TGTGCCAGCAGCCTGTACACCGGGGAGCTGTTTTTT

D: -
size: -
J: TRBJ1-2
V: TRBV15
CDR3: CATSRGQIAGAYGYTF
DNA: TGTGCCACCAGCAGGGGACAAATTGCCGGGGCCTATGGCTACACCTTC

D: -
size: -
J: TRBJ2-2
V: TRBV29-1
CDR3: CSAYQGFNTGELFF
DNA: TGCAGCGCCTACCAGGGATTCAACACCGGGGAGCTGTTTTTT

D: TRBD2
size: -
J: TRBJ2-3
V: TRBV4-1
CDR3: CASSQDRTSGTDTQYF
DNA: TGCGCCAGCAGCCAAGATAGGACTAGCGGGACCGATACGCAGTATTTT

D: TRBD1
size: once
J: TRBJ2-7
V: TRBV14
CDR3: CASSQGQNVIYEQYF
DNA: TGTGCCAGCAGCCAGGGACAGAACGTTATCTACGAGCAGTACTTC

D: -
size: -
J: TRBJ2-7
V: TRBV5-6
CDR3: CASSLGSPYEQYF
DNA: TGTGCCAGCAGCTTGGGGAGTCCCTACGAGCAGTACTTC

D: -
size: few
J: TRBJ2-2
V: TRBV27
CDR3: CASSLTGTLPGELFF
DNA: TGTGCCAGCAGTTTGACCGGGACACTGCCCGGGGAGCTGTTTTTT

D: TRBD1
size: once
J: TRBJ1-4
V: TRBV25-1
CDR3: CASSDPRGSDEKLFF
DNA: TGTGCCAGCAGTGACCCCAGGGGGAGCGATGAAAAACTGTTTTTT

D: -
size: -
J: TRBJ2-1
V: TRBV2
CDR3: CASSEAGGPGADEQFF
DNA: TGTGCCAGCAGTGAAGCGGGGGGGCCGGGTGCAGATGAGCAGTTCTTC

D: -
size: -
J: TRBJ1-2
V: TRBV4-1
CDR3: CASSRQALANYGYTF
DNA: TGCGCCAGCAGCCGACAGGCACTAGCTAACTATGGCTACACCTTC

D: TRBD1
size: -
J: TRBJ2-1
V: TRBV28
CDR3: CASSLWTGSDFNEQFF
DNA: TGTGCCAGCAGTTTATGGACAGGGTCGGACTTCAATGAGCAGTTCTTC

D: TRBD1
size: -
J: TRBJ1-3
V: TRBV4-1
CDR3: CASSQAGTGRLPSGNTIYF
DNA: TGCGCCAGCAGCCAGGCCGGGACAGGGAGATTACCGTCTGGAAACACCATATATTTT

D: TRBD2
size: -
J: TRBJ2-1
V: TRBV7-3
CDR3: CASSETPLGLAGHNEQFF
DNA: TGTGCCAGCAGTGAAACCCCCCTGGGACTAGCGGGACACAATGAGCAGTTCTTC

D: TRBD1
size: -
J: TRBJ2-1
V: TRBV6-5
CDR3: CASSPGPGGPYEQFF
DNA: TGTGCCAGCAGTCCCGGGCCAGGGGGCCCTTATGAGCAGTTCTTC

D: -
size: -
J: TRBJ1-4
V: TRBV6-5
CDR3: CASSDRRPNEKLFF
DNA: TGTGCCAGCAGCGACAGGCGGCCTAATGAAAAACTGTTTTTT

D: TRBD1
size: -
J: TRBJ1-2
V: TRBV7-9
CDR3: CASSPTWQGVGGYTF
DNA: TGTGCCAGCAGCCCGACGTGGCAGGGGGTCGGTGGCTACACCTTC

D: -
size: -
J: TRBJ2-7
V: TRBV28
CDR3: CASSLARDLDEQYF
DNA: TGTGCCAGCAGTTTAGCACGGGATCTGGACGAGCAGTACTTC

D: TRBD1
size: -
J: TRBJ1-1
V: TRBV30
CDR3: CAWNRGLSMNTEAFF
DNA: TGTGCCTGGAACAGGGGGCTCTCTATGAACACTGAAGCTTTCTTT

D: -
size: -
J: TRBJ1-1
V: TRBV25-1
CDR3: CASSDVYRDTEAFF
DNA: TGTGCCAGCAGTGATGTCTACAGGGACACTGAAGCTTTCTTT

D: TRBD1
size: -
J: TRBJ1-1
V: TRBV5-1
CDR3: CASSGGTGWNTEAFF
DNA: TGCGCCAGCAGCGGGGGGACAGGTTGGAACACTGAAGCTTTCTTT

D: TRBD2
size: -
J: TRBJ2-3
V: TRBV15
CDR3: CATSDGLALNTDTQYF
DNA: TGTGCCACCAGCGACGGACTAGCTTTAAACACAGATACGCAGTATTTT

D: TRBD1
size: -
J: TRBJ1-1
V: TRBV9
CDR3: CASSAGTGGSTFF
DNA: TGTGCCAGCAGCGCAGGGACAGGGGGCTCGACTTTCTTT